This entry describes one T cell receptor (beta chain). As yet, its antigen is unknown. With 60 Vbeta and 13 Jbeta primers, the PCR was carried out. This table comes from immunoSEQ multiplex PCR, and its TCRdb copy is limited to in-frame clones, with some not included. Of 150,000 to 200,000 clones listed, around 84% are singletons. The data were obtained in a study of cytomegalovirus exposure and HLA in healthy donors. Findings and caveats of the study: Productive status was seen about 87% or about 30% of the time for most TCR beta V segments in an earlier analysis.

The CDR3 sequence is 13 residues long. Germline CDR1 reads MNHEY; CDR2 reads SVGAGI. V was cut by 6 bases and J by 1 base, with 10 bases left in between. The sequenced sample consisted of PBMCs. This receptor was identified in a man in his fifties or sixties in good health and CMV-seropositive. The chain recombines TRBV6-5 with TRBJ2-7; D not certain. The CDR3 region has the DNA TGTGCCAGCAGATATCTAGAGTCCTACGAGCAGTACTTC. The encoded protein is CASRYLESYEQYF.